What follows describes a single T cell receptor (beta chain). This sample is part of a study of OX40 agonist ivuxolimab in advanced cancers. Profiling relied on immunoSEQ multiplex PCR, and the TCRdb table lists in-frame clones only, not all of them. This sample has around 98,000 clones, with around 88% found just once. This TCR came from an adult with an advanced solid tumor such as melanoma, head and neck, liver or kidney cancer. The sequencing used CD4+ or CD8+ T cells sorted from blood, collected in a trial of the OX40 agonist ivuxolimab.

The CDR3 sequence is CASSYSTLGGAEAFF. CDR3 in DNA: TGTGCCAGCAGTTACTCTACCTTGGGGGGCGCTGAAGCTTTCTTT. The chain links TRBV6-5 to TRBJ1-1; D might be TRBD1 (6 bases). Deletions cut 0 bases from V and 6 bases from J, with 14 bases between. The V gene's germline CDR1 is MNHEY and CDR2 SVGAGI. The CDR3 totals 15 residues.